This is a list of T cell receptor beta chains from one sample in a study of regulatory T cells in long-lasting Graves disease. TCRdb analysed the multiplex PCR reads with MiXCR anew, one entry per CDR3 protein. The top ten clones hold approximately 12% of a sample with 550,000 to 650,000 distinct CDR3 sequences, more than 15% of them seen once. Another study also made use of these data, one on T cells in Graves' hyperthyroidism and ophthalmopathy.

The sequencing used peripheral blood mononuclear cells (PBMCs), collected at new diagnosis, from a patient treated with antithyroid drugs. Receptor source: a man younger than 30 with Graves disease. The CDR3 runs from the conserved cysteine through the conserved F or W. A D gene is named only where the DNA matches it firmly. Rows may omit the clone size; those that give it use once, few, many or a size class.

j_gene	abundance	v_gene	d_gene	CDR3aa	CDR3nt
TRBJ2-3	many	TRBV5-5	-	CASSFGVPTDTQYF	TGTGCCAGCAGCTTCGGCGTGCCAACAGATACGCAGTATTTT
TRBJ2-3	many	TRBV13	TRBD1	CASSRPGTGRGDTQYF	TGTGCCAGCAGCCGACCGGGGACAGGAAGAGGAGATACGCAGTATTTT
TRBJ2-1	few	TRBV20-1	-	CSATSSGDPSPASSNNEQFF	TGCAGTGCAACCTCCAGCGGAGACCCCTCCCCCGCATCTTCGAACAATGAGCAGTTCTTC
TRBJ1-6	-	TRBV11-2	TRBD1	CASSLVTGALYSPLHF	TGTGCCAGCAGCTTAGTGACAGGGGCGCTCTATTCACCCCTCCACTTT
TRBJ1-4	few	TRBV9	-	CASSVDEGRKEKLFF	TGTGCCAGCAGCGTAGATGAGGGGAGAAAGGAAAAACTGTTTTTT
TRBJ2-3	-	TRBV6-1	-	CASSDGTGDGNTQYF	TGTGCCAGCAGTGACGGGACTGGCGACGGGAATACGCAGTATTTT
TRBJ2-2	many	TRBV18	-	CASSYLPGELFF	TGTGCCAGCAGCTACCTACCAGGGGAGCTGTTTTTT
TRBJ2-1	once	TRBV20-1	TRBD2	CSARPTSGNSYNEQSF	TGCAGTGCTAGGCCGACTAGCGGTAACTCCTACAATGAGCAGTCCTTC
TRBJ2-7	many	TRBV5-1	-	CASSPRLTGRNYEQYF	TGCGCCAGCAGCCCCCGATTGACAGGGAGGAACTACGAGCAGTACTTC
TRBJ2-3	few	TRBV5-1	-	CASSLASYGTASTDTQYF	TGCGCCAGCAGCTTGGCCTCTTATGGAACAGCGAGCACAGATACGCAGTATTTT
TRBJ1-6	many	TRBV7-3	-	CASSLNGGKGSPLHF	TGTGCCAGCAGCTTAAACGGAGGGAAGGGTTCACCCCTCCACTTT
TRBJ1-1	many	TRBV11-1	-	CASSDRTVMSTEAFF	TGTGCCAGCAGCGACCGGACAGTAATGAGTACTGAAGCTTTCTTT
TRBJ2-5	-	TRBV12-3/TRBV12-4	-	CASSFRVWAETQYF	TGTGCCAGCAGTTTTCGGGTATGGGCAGAGACCCAGTACTTC
TRBJ2-4	many	TRBV12-3/TRBV12-4	-	CASSPPGVSKNIQYF	TGTGCCAGCAGCCCCCCCGGGGTCTCCAAAAACATTCAGTACTTC
TRBJ2-7	many	TRBV7-2	-	CASSFRGLALGEQYF	TGTGCCAGCAGCTTCCGCGGCCTAGCATTAGGCGAGCAGTACTTC
TRBJ2-3	many	TRBV10-3	TRBD2	CAISAALAGGTDTQYF	TGTGCCATCAGTGCGGCTTTAGCGGGAGGCACAGATACGCAGTATTTT
TRBJ2-5	few	TRBV4-1	-	CASSQDRGLKTQYF	TGCGCCAGCAGCCAAGATCGGGGTTTAAAGACCCAGTACTTC
TRBJ2-1	many	TRBV30	-	CAWSGGAIRYNEQFF	TGTGCCTGGAGTGGCGGAGCGATCCGGTACAATGAGCAGTTCTTC
TRBJ1-4	few	TRBV30	-	CAWSVGGGGEKLFF	TGTGCCTGGAGCGTAGGTGGAGGGGGTGAAAAACTGTTTTTT
TRBJ2-7	many	TRBV6-1	-	CASSVELNSYEQYF	TGTGCCAGCAGTGTGGAGCTGAATTCCTACGAGCAGTACTTC
TRBJ2-1	many	TRBV7-2	-	CASPGISNYNEQFF	TGTGCCAGCCCTGGCATCTCCAACTACAATGAGCAGTTCTTC
TRBJ1-6	many	TRBV12-5	-	CASGLVRTANNSPLHF	TGTGCTAGTGGTTTGGTACGGACAGCTAATAATTCACCCCTCCACTTT
TRBJ1-1	-	TRBV18	-	CASSPPIRDLNSLIAFF	TGTGCCAGCTCACCACCCATCAGGGACTTGAATAGTCTCATAGCTTTCTTT
TRBJ1-1	few	TRBV29-1	-	CSVEDSDIGLNTEAFF	TGCAGCGTTGAAGATTCGGACATAGGGCTGAACACTGAAGCTTTCTTT
TRBJ2-1	-	TRBV3-1	-	CASSQGFGEQFF	TGTGCCAGCAGCCAAGGTTTCGGTGAGCAGTTCTTC
TRBJ2-7	-	TRBV9	-	CASSVGDGGFRYEQYF	TGTGCCAGCAGCGTAGGGGATGGCGGGTTCAGATACGAGCAGTACTTC
TRBJ2-5	-	TRBV6-1	-	CASALQGLETQYF	TGTGCCAGCGCTTTACAGGGACTAGAGACCCAGTACTTC
TRBJ1-1	many	TRBV7-8	TRBD1	CASSLPRGATEAFF	TGTGCCAGCAGCTTACCCAGGGGGGCCACTGAAGCTTTCTTT
TRBJ1-3	few	TRBV13	TRBD1	CASSSMTTGDSGNTIYF	TGTGCCAGCAGCTCCATGACGACAGGGGACTCTGGAAACACCATATATTTT
TRBJ2-7	many	TRBV5-1	-	CASSYGGGSEQYF	TGCGCCAGCAGCTATGGAGGCGGGTCCGAGCAGTACTTC
TRBJ1-1	-	TRBV28	TRBD1	CLAGGVMNTEAFF	TGTCTGGCAGGGGGCGTCATGAACACTGAAGCTTTCTTT
TRBJ1-6	few	TRBV18	-	CASSTDRGVINSPLHF	TGTGCCAGCTCAACGGATCGAGGGGTGATAAATTCACCCCTCCACTTT
TRBJ2-1	-	TRBV10-3	-	CAISGGGPNNEQFF	TGTGCCATCAGTGGGGGGGGGCCTAACAATGAGCAGTTCTTC
TRBJ2-1	few	TRBV27	-	CASSLRGGTRSYNEQFF	TGTGCCAGCAGTTTACGGGGCGGGACCCGCTCCTACAATGAGCAGTTCTTC
TRBJ2-3	many	TRBV7-8	TRBD2	CASSLGGSPSTDTQYF	TGTGCCAGCAGCCTGGGGGGGAGCCCTAGCACAGATACGCAGTATTTT
TRBJ1-3	many	TRBV5-1	-	CASSLGTASGNTIYF	TGCGCCAGCAGCTTGGGGACAGCATCTGGAAACACCATATATTTT
TRBJ1-4	-	TRBV5-5	-	CASSLGAGIEKLFF	TGTGCCAGCAGCTTGGGGGCCGGGATCGAGAAACTGTTTTTT
TRBJ2-3	many	TRBV20-1	TRBD1	CSARRTGGYADTQYF	TGCAGTGCTAGACGGACAGGGGGGTATGCAGATACGCAGTATTTT
TRBJ2-1	-	TRBV19	TRBD2	CASSTRGSSWDEQFF	TGTGCCAGTAGTACTCGCGGGAGCTCTTGGGATGAGCAGTTCTTC
TRBJ1-1	-	TRBV20-1	TRBD1	CSASASRTGRWNTEAFF	TGCAGTGCTAGCGCTAGTAGGACAGGGAGGTGGAACACTGAAGCTTTCTTT
TRBJ2-1	many	TRBV12-3/TRBV12-4	-	CASRDDPPQGQFF	TGTGCCAGCAGGGACGACCCTCCTCAGGGGCAGTTCTTC
TRBJ2-5	many	TRBV10-1	-	CAMEEQETQYF	TGCGCCATGGAAGAACAAGAGACCCAGTACTTC
TRBJ1-3	-	TRBV19	TRBD1	CASSPGTAGTVGNTIYF	TGTGCCAGTAGTCCGGGGACAGCCGGAACGGTGGGAAACACCATATATTTT
TRBJ1-1	few	TRBV20-1	-	CSARDIQGGTEAFF	TGCAGTGCTAGAGATATACAGGGCGGGACTGAAGCTTTCTTT
TRBJ2-7	many	TRBV28	TRBD2	CASSEGLAGGTHEQYF	TGTGCCAGCAGTGAAGGACTAGCGGGAGGAACCCACGAGCAGTACTTC
TRBJ1-6	-	TRBV4-2	-	CASSQDVVSGVNSPLHF	TGTGCCAGCAGCCAAGATGTGGTTTCAGGGGTCAATTCACCCCTCCACTTT
TRBJ1-2	few	TRBV7-8	-	CASSFATGRSNYGYTF	TGTGCCAGCAGCTTCGCGACAGGACGGTCTAACTATGGCTACACCTTC
TRBJ1-5	many	TRBV15	TRBD1	CATSFDRDNQPQHF	TGTGCCACCAGCTTCGACAGGGACAATCAGCCCCAGCATTTT
TRBJ2-4	many	TRBV28	-	CASRAGLAKNIQYF	TGTGCCAGCAGGGCCGGATTAGCCAAAAACATTCAGTACTTC
TRBJ2-2	-	TRBV11-3	TRBD1	CASSPGGGTGDTGELFF	TGTGCCAGCAGCCCTGGAGGGGGGACAGGGGACACCGGGGAGCTGTTTTTT
TRBJ1-2	-	TRBV19	TRBD1	CASSRQGSYGGYTF	TGTGCCAGTAGCCGACAGGGCTCCTACGGTGGCTACACCTTC
TRBJ2-7	many	TRBV20-1	TRBD2	CSVPLAGAPGEQYF	TGCAGTGTCCCGTTAGCGGGAGCCCCTGGCGAGCAGTACTTC